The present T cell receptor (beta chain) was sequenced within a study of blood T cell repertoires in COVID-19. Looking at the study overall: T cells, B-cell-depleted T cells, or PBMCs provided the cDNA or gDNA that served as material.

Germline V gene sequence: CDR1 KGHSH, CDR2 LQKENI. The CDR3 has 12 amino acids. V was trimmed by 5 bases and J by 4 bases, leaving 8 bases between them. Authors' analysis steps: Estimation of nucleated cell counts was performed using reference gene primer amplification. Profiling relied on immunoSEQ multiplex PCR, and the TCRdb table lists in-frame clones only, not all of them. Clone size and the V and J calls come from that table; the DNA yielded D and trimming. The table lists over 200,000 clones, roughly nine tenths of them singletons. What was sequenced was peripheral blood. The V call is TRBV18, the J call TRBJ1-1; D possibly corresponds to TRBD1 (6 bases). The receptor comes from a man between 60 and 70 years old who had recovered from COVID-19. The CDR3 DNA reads TGTGCCAGCTCAGTACAGGGCACTGAAGCTTTCTTT. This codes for CASSVQGTEAFF.